This T cell receptor beta chain derives from a study of cytomegalovirus exposure and HLA in healthy donors. Study information: The same platform was used for the 120 validation repertoires and the approximately 670 first-cohort repertoires, a later analysis reported. Study-wide findings and caveats: The listing of roughly 160 TCR beta chains classed them as cytomegalovirus-associated. According to a subsequent analysis, TCR clusters from the first cohort were inclined to appear together in the roughly 130 validation repertoires. Reports showed the classifier diagnosing cytomegalovirus status with high specificity and sensitivity.

A note on this clone: The target antigen is unknown.

Libraries were prepared by immunoSEQ multiplex PCR; TCRdb keeps only in-frame clonotypes and omits some of them. Of more than 200,000 clones in the sample, roughly 87% were seen once. Trimming removed 3 bases at V and 5 bases at J, with 13 bases between. Germline loops: CDR1 SQVTM, CDR2 ANQGSEA. This CDR3 has 13 amino acids. V gene TRBV29-1 combines with J gene TRBJ1-1, with D possibly TRBD1 on 5 matching bases. The sample taken for sequencing was PBMCs. This TCR was recovered from a man aged 18 to 30 in good health and CMV-seropositive. The CDR3 spells CSVEGLEGTEAFF. CDR3 in DNA: TGCAGCGTTGAGGGTCTCGAGGGGACTGAAGCTTTCTTT.